The 28 T cell receptor beta chains given below trace back to one sample, sequenced in a study of identical twins (dated by TCRdb to about 2016). The library was obtained by 5' RACE. TCRdb names Illumina HiSeq 2000 as the instrument used. The raw public reads went through TCRdb reprocessing: fastp at Q25, MiXCR clone calling, in-frame beta chains kept. Entries are consolidated by CDR3 protein sequence, retaining the most common genes and DNA. The sample profile shows 1.5 million to 2 million distinct CDR3 sequences; about 31% of them were found once. The biggest ten clones account for 0.25% to 0.3% of the sample. The sequencing input was cord blood. The receptors originated from a newborn girl in good health.

A few counts support this clonotype. This rearrangement joins TRBV20-1 to TRBJ2-4; 11 bases agree with TRBD2. Germline-derived CDR1 and CDR2 are DFQATT and SNEGSKA (reference sequence). This CDR3 has 15 amino acids. V trimming: 3 bases; J trimming: 2 bases; junction bases outside the gene matches: 3. The DNA for the CDR3 is TGCAGTGCTAGTAGACTAGCGGGACCCAAAAACATTCAGTACTTC. Translated: CSASRLAGPKNIQYF.

This clonotype was seen a few times. This sequence joins TRBV5-1 and TRBJ1-2; weak D call: TRBD1 (6 bases). The V gene's germline CDR1 is SGHRS and CDR2 YFSETQ. The CDR3 sequence is 14 residues long. V gave up 2 bases and J gave up 5 bases, with 13 bases separating them. CDR3 coding DNA: TGCGCCAGCAGCTTCGGCAGGGGAGAGTATGGCTACACCTTC. Its translation: CASSFGRGEYGYTF.

This clonotype came up many times. The chain is built from TRBV12-3 or TRBV12-4 and TRBJ2-1; TRBD1 agrees at 8 bases. V shed 5 bases, J shed 4 bases, and the junction held 7 bases outside the gene matches. This CDR3 has 15 residues. The CDR3 DNA reads as TGTGCCAGCAGTCTGACAGGGGCAGGGTACAATGAGCAGTTCTTC. This codes for CASSLTGAGYNEQFF.

This clonotype was seen more than once but under ten times. The CDR3 DNA reads as TGCGCCAGCAGCCCCAATCACAGGGGCACTGAAGCTTTCTTT. Residues: CASSPNHRGTEAFF. The genes are TRBV4-1 and TRBJ1-1; 7 bases map to TRBD1. V lost 4 bases and J lost 4; bases outside the gene matches: 6. CDR1 and CDR2 (germline): MGHRA, YSYEKL. The CDR3 contains 14 residues.

This clonotype was observed a handful of times. This chain connects TRBV6-5 to TRBJ1-1; D might be TRBD1 (5 bases). Trimming removed 6 bases from V and 5 bases from J, with 16 bases in between. The CDR3 totals 14 residues. Germline-derived CDR1 and CDR2 are MNHEY and SVGAGI. The CDR3 is CASSPYGGKTEAFF. The CDR3 DNA follows: TGTGCCAGCAGCCCTTACGGGGGGAAAACTGAAGCTTTCTTT.

This clonotype was recorded at least ten times. The genes are TRBV10-3 and TRBJ2-4, with 7 bases that match TRBD2. After removal of 4 bases from V and 5 bases from J, the junction contained 2 bases not matched to a gene. Germline lookup yields CDR1 ENHRY and CDR2 SYGVKD. The CDR3 totals 13 residues. The DNA of the CDR3 is TGTGCCATCAGTGGGACTAGTCAAAACATTCAGTACTTC. This gives the protein CAISGTSQNIQYF.

This clonotype showed up just a few times. The rearrangement uses TRBV11-2 and TRBJ1-5; D is uncertain. V lost 1 base and J lost 5, with 9 bases in between. The CDR3 contains 14 residues. The germline V gene has CDR1 SGHAT and CDR2 FQNNGV. CDR3 loop: CASSLVADYQPQHF. Here the CDR3 DNA reads TGTGCCAGCAGCTTAGTAGCAGACTATCAGCCCCAGCATTTT.

The sample holds many counts of this clonotype. The chain is built from TRBV3-1 and TRBJ2-3; 10 bases align to TRBD2. CDR3 length: 16 amino acids. V dropped 0 bases and J dropped 1; count of bases not matched to a gene: 1. CDR1 and CDR2 (germline): LGHDT, YNNKEL (reference sequence). The CDR3 bases are TGTGCCAGCAGCCAAGATGGGACTAGCGGCACAGATACGCAGTATTTT. This sequence encodes CASSQDGTSGTDTQYF.

This sequence joins TRBV19 and TRBJ1-1; D unclear. CDR1 is LNHDA, CDR2 SQIVND, per germline (reference sequence). Trimming removed 7 bases at V and 8 bases at J, with 17 bases between. The CDR3 sequence is 13 residues long. The CDR3 region is CASTGRVTSEAFF. In nucleotides, the CDR3 is TGTGCCAGTACGGGAAGGGTCACCTCCGAAGCTTTCTTT.

The V call is TRBV20-1, the J call TRBJ2-3; the D is unclear. Germline-derived CDR1 and CDR2 are DFQATT and SNEGSKA (reference sequence). Trimming pared 2 bases from V and 2 bases from J, leaving 8 bases between. The length of the CDR3 is 13 residues. Here the CDR3 DNA reads TGCAGTGCTAGACCCGGCAACACAGATACGCAGTATTTT. It encodes CSARPGNTDTQYF.

This clonotype was seen repeatedly, ten times or more. The rearrangement joins TRBV6-5 to TRBJ2-5; 14 bases are a match to TRBD2. The CDR3 contains 19 residues. The germline CDR1 and CDR2 sequences are MNHEY and SVGAGI. The junction had 11 bases not matched to a gene; V was cut back by 4 bases and J by 1 base. The CDR3 sequence: CASSSGLAGGTIFQETQYF. CDR3 nucleotide sequence: TGTGCCAGCAGTTCTGGACTAGCGGGAGGAACCATATTCCAAGAGACCCAGTACTTC.

The table lists this clonotype with a few counts. The chain joins TRBV4-2 to TRBJ2-1; 8 bases fit TRBD1. J lost 2 bases, V lost 6 bases, and 3 bases had no gene match. From germline, CDR1 is LGHNA and CDR2 YNFKEQ. The CDR3 spans 14 residues. CDR3 protein: CASRQGAAYNEQFF. DNA for the CDR3: TGTGCCAGCAGGCAGGGGGCCGCCTACAATGAGCAGTTCTTC.

This chain uses TRBV29-1 with TRBJ1-2, with a weak D call TRBD1 (6 bases). The CDR3 length is 15 residues. Between the trimmed V and J ends, which lost 6 bases and 4 bases, there was a span of 21 bases. CDR1 SQVTM and CDR2 ANQGSEA come from the germline V gene. CDR3 nucleotides: TGCAGCGTCGAAATCCGGGGCAGGGGTGGCTATGGCTACACCTTC. Amino acids: CSVEIRGRGGYGYTF.

This clonotype was detected only a few times. The chain is built from TRBV13 and TRBJ2-7; TRBD1 agrees at 8 bases. CDR3 length: 16 residues. Germline V lookup: CDR1 PRHDT, CDR2 FYEKMQ (reference sequence). The V gene end was trimmed by 4 bases and the J gene end by 6 bases; junction bases not matched to a gene: 14. CDR3 nucleotides: TGTGCCAGCAGCTCCAGGCCTCGGGACAGGCCCTCCGAGCAGTACTTC. Translated: CASSSRPRDRPSEQYF. The entire variable domain, with the rest obtained from reference TRBV13 and TRBJ2-7, is as follows: AAGVIQSPRHLIKEKRETATLKCYPIPRHDTVYWYQQGPGQDPQFLISFYEKMQSDKGSIPDRFSAQQFSDYHSELNMSSLELGDSALYFCASSSRPRDRPSEQYFGPGTRLTVT.

Only one count was recorded for this clonotype. The chain is built from TRBV29-1 and TRBJ2-5; possible D gene TRBD1, 6 bases. Per germline, CDR1 SQVTM and CDR2 ANQGSEA. This CDR3 has 15 amino acids. V was cut by 0 bases and J by 11 bases, with 22 bases left in between. CDR3 bases: TGCAGCGTTGAAGAGTGGAACAGGGTAGGCAATGAGCAGTACTTC. Its protein product is CSVEEWNRVGNEQYF.

This clonotype has just a few counts. J is TRBJ2-5 and V is TRBV5-1, with 9 bases fitting TRBD2. Germline assignment: CDR1 SGHRS and CDR2 YFSETQ. Unmatched junction bases numbered 8, after V lost 0 bases and J lost 2 bases. The CDR3 runs to 17 residues. CDR3 in amino acids: CASSLAGGRAKQETQYF. CDR3 coding DNA: TGCGCCAGCAGCTTGGCCGGCGGGAGGGCCAAGCAAGAGACCCAGTACTTC.

The rearrangement uses TRBV5-1 and TRBJ2-1, with TRBD2 matching over 8 bases. J was trimmed by 9 bases and V by 3 bases; bases with no gene match: 5. Germline CDR1 and CDR2: SGHRS and YFSETQ. The CDR3 consists of 13 residues. Here the CDR3 reads CASSSGLGVEQFF. The CDR3 bases are TGCGCCAGCAGCTCGGGACTAGGGGTTGAGCAGTTCTTC.

V and J are TRBV6-1 and TRBJ2-5, with D tentatively TRBD2 (7 bases). The CDR3 contains 12 residues. In germline, CDR1 is MNHNS, CDR2 SASEGT. V lost 6 bases and J lost 11, with 16 bases in between. The CDR3 region is CASSRGANEQYF. CDR3 nucleotide sequence: TGTGCCAGCAGCCGGGGGGCCAATGAGCAGTACTTC.

The chain recombines TRBV21-1 with TRBJ1-1; TRBD1 is the table's D call, not checked against the DNA. TRBV21-1 is annotated as a pseudogene. This CDR3 is 14 amino acids long. CDR3 protein: CASPSGTGTTEAFF. As DNA, the CDR3 is TGTGCCAGTCCGTCCGGGACAGGGACTACTGAAGCTTTCTTT.

This clonotype was observed at least ten times. The chain combines TRBV5-1 with TRBJ2-4; D is tentatively TRBD1 or TRBD2 (6 bases each). Germline CDR1 reads SGHRS; CDR2 reads YFSETQ. Trimming took off 4 bases at V and 0 bases at J, with 14 bases between the two ends. The CDR3 contains 16 residues. The CDR3 loop reads CASSTGDTRAKNIQYF. The DNA of the CDR3 is TGCGCCAGCAGCACGGGGGACACCAGAGCCAAAAACATTCAGTACTTC.

Of note for this clonotype: A much more abundant neighbour one base away suggests this may be a read error. The V call is TRBV12-3 or TRBV12-4, the J call TRBJ1-2; D gene uncertain. The CDR3 is 13 amino acids. As DNA, the CDR3 is TGTGCCAGCAGTTTAGCCAAAAACTATGGCAACACCTTC. Residues: CASSLAKNYGNTF.

The chain is built from TRBV19 and TRBJ2-1, with D possibly being TRBD1 (5 bases). Germline lookup yields CDR1 LNHDA and CDR2 SQIVND (reference sequence). The CDR3 runs 12 residues. V gave up 4 bases and J gave up 8 bases, with 9 bases separating them. In DNA, the CDR3 is TGTGCCAGTAGTACAAGGGGCGATGAGCAGTTCTTC. As protein: CASSTRGDEQFF.

This chain links TRBV4-2 with TRBJ1-3; D ambiguous. The V end was cut by 0 bases, the J end by 0 bases, with 12 bases between. The CDR3 spans 17 residues. The germline V gene has CDR1 LGHNA and CDR2 YNFKEQ. In DNA, the CDR3 is TGTGCCAGCAGCCAAGATCGCTGGCGGTCCTCTGGAAACACCATATATTTT. Translated: CASSQDRWRSSGNTIYF.

The rearrangement uses TRBV11-1 and TRBJ2-5; no definite D call. Trimming took 3 bases from V and 2 from J, leaving 7 bases between them. Per germline, CDR1 SGHAT and CDR2 FQDESV (reference sequence). This CDR3 is built from 13 residues. CDR3 nucleotide sequence: TGTGCCAGCAGCTTCTCCCTACAAGAGACCCAGTACTTC. Protein sequence: CASSFSLQETQYF.

The V call is TRBV20-1, the J call TRBJ2-1, with a tentative D call TRBD1 (5 bases). The CDR3 length is 18 residues. Trimming removed 2 bases at V and 0 bases at J, with 20 bases between. Per the germline V gene, CDR1 is DFQATT and CDR2 is SNEGSKA (reference sequence). CDR3 in DNA: TGCAGTGCTAGATATGACAGTTTTCCCCTGAGCTCCTACAATGAGCAGTTCTTC. The encoded protein is CSARYDSFPLSSYNEQFF.

In its sample, this clonotype was seen a few times. V is TRBV15 and J is TRBJ2-7; D may correspond to TRBD1 or TRBD2 (5 bases each). Looked up from germline, CDR1 is LNHNV and CDR2 is YYDKDF (reference sequence). The V end lost 5 bases, the J end lost 1 base, and 15 bases lay between the germline ends. This CDR3 spans 15 amino acids. Here the CDR3 reads CATSGGRTFSYEQYF. The CDR3 region has the DNA TGTGCCACCAGCGGGGGACGCACCTTTTCCTACGAGCAGTACTTC.

CDR3 sequence (DNA): TGCAGTGCTAGTCGACTAGCGGGGTCCTACAATGAGCAGTACTTC. Its translation: CSASRLAGSYNEQYF. The chain links TRBV20-1 to TRBJ2-1, with 11 nucleotides matching TRBD2. Near its end, the DNA agrees better with TRBJ2-7, so the J call may be wrong. CDR3 length equals 15 residues. CDR1 and CDR2 from the germline V gene are DFQATT and SNEGSKA (reference sequence).

This clonotype was found a few times. This sequence joins TRBV3-1 and TRBJ2-5, with TRBD2 identical over 7 bases. CDR1 is LGHDT and CDR2 is YNNKEL in the germline V gene (reference sequence). V lost 1 base to trimming and J lost 3 bases; unmatched junction nucleotides: 2. CDR3 length: 14 amino acids. CDR3 sequence: CASSQVAGEETQYF. DNA of the CDR3: TGTGCCAGCAGCCAAGTCGCGGGGGAAGAGACCCAGTACTTC.